The present T cell receptor beta chain was sequenced within a study of vaccination and CD4 T cells after COVID-19. At the Johns Hopkins FTIC core, DNA taken from cultured CD4+ T cells was sequenced by way of the Oncomine TCR Beta short-read assay. TCRdb itself ran the PCR reads through MiXCR, one entry per CDR3 protein. The sample includes some 15,000 distinct CDR3 sequences, about 40% of them seen just once. As for this clonotype: Its cognate antigen is unknown.

Treatment specified: approximately nine-day PBMC culture with coronavirus spike peptide pools or control peptides (ViraFEST assay). V dropped 6 bases and J dropped 2 bases, with 13 bases sitting between them. Germline V gene lookup returns CDR1 SEHNR and CDR2 FQNEAQ (reference sequence). The length of the CDR3 is 15 residues. The sequence derives from a human donor who had recovered from COVID-19. The chain carries TRBV7-9 and TRBJ2-2; possible D gene TRBD1, 5 bases. The specimen was CD4+ T cells from blood, cultured in vitro. The CDR3: CASRPGSSNTGELFF. As DNA, the CDR3 is TGTGCCAGCAGACCAGGGTCCTCTAACACCGGGGAGCTGTTTTTT. The variable domain in full, completed from reference TRBV7-9 and TRBJ2-2, reads DTGVSQNPRHKITKRGQNVTFRCDPISEHNRLYWYRQTLGQGPEFLTYFQNEAQLEKSRLLSDRFSAERPKGSFSTLEIQRTEQGDSAMYLCASRPGSSNTGELFFGEGSRLTVL.